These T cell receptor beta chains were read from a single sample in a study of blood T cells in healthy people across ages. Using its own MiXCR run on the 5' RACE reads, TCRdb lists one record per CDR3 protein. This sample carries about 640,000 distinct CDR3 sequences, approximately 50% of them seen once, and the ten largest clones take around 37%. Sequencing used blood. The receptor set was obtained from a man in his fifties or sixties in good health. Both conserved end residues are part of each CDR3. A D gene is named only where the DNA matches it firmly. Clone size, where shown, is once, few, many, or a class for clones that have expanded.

TGCAGCGTTGGGGGTTACAATGAGCAGTACTTC | CSVGGYNEQYF | NA | NA | TRBJ2-7 | 11 | TRBV29-1
TGCAGTGCTCTTCGGGGGGGCCCCCAAGAGACCCAGTACTTC | CSALRGGPQETQYF | TRBD2 | NA | TRBJ2-5 | 14 | TRBV20-1
TGCAGCGTTGAATCCCAGGGGCGAGGCTATGGCTACACCTTC | CSVESQGRGYGYTF | NA | many | TRBJ1-2 | 14 | TRBV29-1
TGTGCCAGCAGTTCCTCAAAGCGGGGGCCTAGCACAGATACGCAGTATTTT | CASSSSKRGPSTDTQYF | TRBD2 | few | TRBJ2-3 | 17 | TRBV12-3/TRBV12-4
TGTGCCAGCAAAAGACAGGGTGGGGCCTACGAGCAGTACTTC | CASKRQGGAYEQYF | TRBD1 | NA | TRBJ2-7 | 14 | TRBV28
TGTGCCATCAGTGAGTTTCTAGCGGGGGCTCAAGAGACCCAGTACTTC | CAISEFLAGAQETQYF | TRBD2 | few | TRBJ2-5 | 16 | TRBV10-3
TGTGCCAGCAGCCTGGCAGATTACTATGGCTACACCTTC | CASSLADYYGYTF | NA | once | TRBJ1-2 | 13 | TRBV3-1
TGTGCCAGCAGTTCCCTGGGTAGCTATTTGTACCAAGAGACCCAGTACTTC | CASSSLGSYLYQETQYF | NA | few | TRBJ2-5 | 17 | TRBV27
TGTGCCAGCACTGGGGGAGGGTACAATGAGCAGTTCTTC | CASTGGGYNEQFF | TRBD2 | once | TRBJ2-1 | 13 | TRBV27
TGTGCCAGCTCACCGTCGGGACAGGGCAACTATGACTACACCTTC | CASSPSGQGNYDYTF | TRBD1 | NA | TRBJ1-2 | 15 | TRBV18
TGTGCCAGCAGCCCCCGACTAGCGCCTGAGGAGACCCAGTACTTC | CASSPRLAPEETQYF | TRBD2 | NA | TRBJ2-5 | 15 | TRBV7-2
TGTGCCAGCAGCCAAGATAAGCAAGCGGGGGGGCCTAAAAATGAGCAGTTCTTC | CASSQDKQAGGPKNEQFF | TRBD2 | NA | TRBJ2-1 | 18 | TRBV3-1
TGTGCCAGCAGCCCAGACACGGGCAGGGAGACCCAGTTCTTC | CASSPDTGRETQFF | NA | NA | TRBJ2-1 | 14 | TRBV7-8